Sequencing of this T cell receptor (beta chain) was carried out in a study of blood T cell repertoires in COVID-19. Turning to the study itself: Material from acute and convalescent COVID-19 was sourced from the United States, Italy and Spain. Sources were T cells, B-cell-depleted T cells, or PBMCs; the material itself was cDNA or gDNA.

There are 14 residues in the CDR3. V shed 7 bases and J shed 0 bases, with 13 bases lying between them. Per the germline V gene, CDR1 is MDHEN and CDR2 is SYDVKM. Original processing notes: Reference gene primer amplification yielded estimated nucleated cell counts. Generated by immunoSEQ multiplex PCR, the TCRdb table keeps only in-frame clones and is missing some. V, J and clone size are those of that table, while D and trimming were read from the DNA. The table lists approximately 250,000 clones, around 80% of them singletons. The receptor was derived from a man in his sixties with acute or convalescent COVID-19. Sample: peripheral blood. The chain carries TRBV28 and TRBJ2-7, with a weak D call TRBD1 (6 bases). This chain's CDR3 is CASKKGTSSYEQYF. The CDR3 DNA sequence: TGTGCCAGCAAAAAGGGGACAAGCTCCTACGAGCAGTACTTC.